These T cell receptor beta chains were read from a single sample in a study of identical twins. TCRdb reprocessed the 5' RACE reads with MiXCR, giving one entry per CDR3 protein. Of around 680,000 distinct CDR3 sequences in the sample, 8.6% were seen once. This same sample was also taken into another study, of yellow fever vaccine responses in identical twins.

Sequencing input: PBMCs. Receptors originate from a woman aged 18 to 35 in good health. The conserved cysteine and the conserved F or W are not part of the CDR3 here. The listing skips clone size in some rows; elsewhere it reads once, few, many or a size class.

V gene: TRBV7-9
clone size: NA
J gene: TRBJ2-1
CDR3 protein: AFSLTLFRDRGAEQF

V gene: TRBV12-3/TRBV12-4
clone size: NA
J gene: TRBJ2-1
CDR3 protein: ASTEGVVNEQF

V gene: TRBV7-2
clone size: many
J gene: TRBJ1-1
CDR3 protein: ASSSLKSTEAF

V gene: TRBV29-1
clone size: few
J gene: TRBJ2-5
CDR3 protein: SVALWNLQETQY

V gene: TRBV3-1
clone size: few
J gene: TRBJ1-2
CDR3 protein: ASSQEGLGGYT

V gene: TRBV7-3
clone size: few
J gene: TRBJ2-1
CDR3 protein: ASSLRRSGGFNNEQF

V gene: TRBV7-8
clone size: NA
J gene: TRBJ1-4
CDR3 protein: ASSRRTGGEGEKLF

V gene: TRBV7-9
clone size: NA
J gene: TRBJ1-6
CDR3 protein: ASSPWIDNSPLH

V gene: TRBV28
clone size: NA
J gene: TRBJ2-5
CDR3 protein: ASSSNLLAGDQETQY

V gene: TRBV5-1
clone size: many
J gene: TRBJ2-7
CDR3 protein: ASSLLPGQGSHEQY

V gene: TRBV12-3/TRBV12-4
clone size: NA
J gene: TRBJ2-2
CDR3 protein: ASSQGAPWAGELF

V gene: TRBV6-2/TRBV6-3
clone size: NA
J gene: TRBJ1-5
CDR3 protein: ASSYIGNPAQPQH

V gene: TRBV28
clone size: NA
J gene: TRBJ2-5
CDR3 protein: ASSSTGQETQY

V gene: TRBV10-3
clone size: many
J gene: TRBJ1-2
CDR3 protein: AISEDQGAYGYT

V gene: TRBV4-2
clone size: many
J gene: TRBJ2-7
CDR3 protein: ASSPRTGTYEQY

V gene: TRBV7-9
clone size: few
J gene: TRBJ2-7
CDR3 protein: ASSPSVQDEQY

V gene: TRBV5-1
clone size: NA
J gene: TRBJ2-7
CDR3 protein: ASTLGSVQGASYEQY

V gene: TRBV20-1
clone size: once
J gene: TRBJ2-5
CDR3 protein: SAESRDGETQY

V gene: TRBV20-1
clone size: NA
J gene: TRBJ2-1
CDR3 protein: SARVGNIHEQF

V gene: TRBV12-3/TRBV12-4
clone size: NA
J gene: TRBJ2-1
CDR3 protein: ASSGLAATQQF

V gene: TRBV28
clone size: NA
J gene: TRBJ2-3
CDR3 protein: ASSFPRETPRGTQY

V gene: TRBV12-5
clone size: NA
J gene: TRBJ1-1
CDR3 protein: ASAEQGNTEAF

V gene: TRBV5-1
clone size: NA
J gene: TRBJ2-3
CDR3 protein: ASSLAWDTQY

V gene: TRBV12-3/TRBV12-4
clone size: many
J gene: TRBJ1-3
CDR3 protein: ASSTGTGSGNTIY

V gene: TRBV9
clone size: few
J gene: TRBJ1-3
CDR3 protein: ASSVVDSGSGNTIY

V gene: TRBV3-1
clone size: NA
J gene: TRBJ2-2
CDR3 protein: ASSAWGELF

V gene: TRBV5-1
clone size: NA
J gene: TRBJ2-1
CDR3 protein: ASSLSLGANNEQF

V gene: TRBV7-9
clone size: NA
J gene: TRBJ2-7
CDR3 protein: ASSESGGIKQY

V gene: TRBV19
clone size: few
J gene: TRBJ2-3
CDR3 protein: ASRPGGNTDTQY

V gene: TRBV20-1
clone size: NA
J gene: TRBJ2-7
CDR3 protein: SARLGQGLYEQY

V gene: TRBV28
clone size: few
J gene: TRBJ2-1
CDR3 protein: ASSSLRTGHNEQF

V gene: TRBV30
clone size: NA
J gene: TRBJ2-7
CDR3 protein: AWGMGTSAEQY

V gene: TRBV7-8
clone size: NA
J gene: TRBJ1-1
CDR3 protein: ASRGRTEAF

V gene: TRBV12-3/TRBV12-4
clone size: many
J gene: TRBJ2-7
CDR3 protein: ASTGGGTYEQY

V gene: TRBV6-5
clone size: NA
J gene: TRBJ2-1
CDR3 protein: ASSSPWGDSYNEQF

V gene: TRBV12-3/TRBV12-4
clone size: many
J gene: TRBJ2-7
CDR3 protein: ASSEWTGTHEQY

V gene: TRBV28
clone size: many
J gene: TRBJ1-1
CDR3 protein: ASSIPLGTQRGEAF

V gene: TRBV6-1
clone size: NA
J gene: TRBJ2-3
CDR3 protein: ASALVGTSGGSTDTQY

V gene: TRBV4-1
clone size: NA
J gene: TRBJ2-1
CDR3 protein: ASSQDSGLASIEQF

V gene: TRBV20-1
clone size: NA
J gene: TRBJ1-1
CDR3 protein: SARDGTGKLNTEAF

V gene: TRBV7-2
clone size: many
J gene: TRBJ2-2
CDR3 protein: ASSFSTITGELF

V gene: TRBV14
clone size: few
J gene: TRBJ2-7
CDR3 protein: ASSLRNSASYEQY

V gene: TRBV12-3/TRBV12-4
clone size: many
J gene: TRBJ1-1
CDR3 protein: ASSNRAGTEAF

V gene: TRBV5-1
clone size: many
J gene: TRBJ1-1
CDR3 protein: ASSLDGMNTEAF

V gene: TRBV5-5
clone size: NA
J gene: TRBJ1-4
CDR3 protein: ASSLLVATNEKLF

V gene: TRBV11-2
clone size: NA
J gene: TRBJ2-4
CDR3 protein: ASSLGLAGGQNIQY

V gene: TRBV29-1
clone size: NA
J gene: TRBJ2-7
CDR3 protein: STIRGNEQY

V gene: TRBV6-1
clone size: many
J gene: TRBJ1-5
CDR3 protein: ASSHGTGPLTSNQPQH

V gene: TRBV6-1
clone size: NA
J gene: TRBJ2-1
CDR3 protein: ASSDLSGRTHNEQF

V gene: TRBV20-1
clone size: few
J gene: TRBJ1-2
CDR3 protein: SARDLGRPLNYGYT

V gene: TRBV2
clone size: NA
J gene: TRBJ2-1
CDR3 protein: ASVLGGTGDEQF

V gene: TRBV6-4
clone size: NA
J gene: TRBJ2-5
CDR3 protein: ASSETGFPGETQY

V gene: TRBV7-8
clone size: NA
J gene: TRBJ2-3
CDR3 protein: ASTSGVSTDTQY

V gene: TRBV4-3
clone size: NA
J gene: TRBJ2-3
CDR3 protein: ASSIGDRGSTDTQY